What follows is one T cell receptor (beta chain) and its context. What it recognizes is unknown. The sample comes from a study of T cell responses to AZD1222 COVID-19 vaccine. General observations from the study: Among the donors, most were white British and more were female, and clonal diversity was possibly underestimated. Variant regions that are unmutated are reportedly the target of nearly half of spike-specific TCRs. The breadth and depth of Spike-specific TCRs increased once two AZD1222 doses had been given. It was only after the peak T cell response that any repertoires were sampled.

This table comes from immunoSEQ multiplex PCR, and its TCRdb copy is limited to in-frame clones, with some not included. The sample comprises 120,000 or so clones, 70% to 90% of which are singletons, and about 15% rests with the top ten. This CDR3 is 15 amino acids long. Trimming took 6 bases from V and 2 from J, leaving 14 bases between them. The germline V gene encodes CDR1 MNHEY and CDR2 SMNVEV (reference sequence). The sequenced sample was peripheral blood, obtained 28 days after the second AZD1222 dose. This chain connects TRBV27 to TRBJ1-5; tentative D call: TRBD1 (5 bases). The TCR comes from an adult who received the AZD1222 COVID-19 vaccine. This chain's CDR3 is CASSLDRRGNQPQHF. The CDR3 DNA reads TGTGCCAGCAGCTTAGACAGACGTGGCAATCAGCCCCAGCATTTT.